This T cell receptor beta chain was recorded in a study of T cell responses to AZD1222 COVID-19 vaccine. Study context: Whether given at about 4 or about 12 weeks, second doses were pooled. Notes on the study in general: Clonal diversity was possibly underestimated, and the donors were mostly white British, with more females. Within unmutated variant regions lay the reported targets of nearly half of spike-specific TCRs.

The CDR3 runs to 14 residues. Per germline, CDR1 SGHRS and CDR2 YFSETQ. V gave up 0 bases and J gave up 2 bases; unmatched junction bases: 1. Note on this clone: Its antigen is not identified.

Clones were read by immunoSEQ multiplex PCR, and TCRdb kept only the in-frame ones, dropping some. The profile shows 120,000 or so clones, around 90% of them singletons. The chain employs TRBV5-1 and TRBJ1-2; 7 bases match TRBD1. Here the sequenced sample was peripheral blood, taken on day 0 of AZD1222 vaccination. This TCR derives from an adult in good health. DNA for the CDR3: TGCGCCAGCAGCTTGGAGACAGGGAACTATGGCTACACCTTC. It specifies CASSLETGNYGYTF.